These 13 T cell receptor beta chains share one sample of origin, sequenced in a study of graft-versus-host responses after intestinal transplantation. Antigens for these TCRs are unknown. Libraries were prepared by immunoSEQ multiplex PCR; TCRdb keeps only in-frame clonotypes and omits some of them. The top ten hold roughly 1% of the sample, which has some 96,000 clones, roughly 84% seen once. The source was unstimulated CD4+ T cells sorted from spleen or lymph node cells, collected before transplant. Receptors originate from a human donor who was the organ donor for an intestinal transplant.

The chain has TRBV5-4 and TRBJ2-3, with D possibly being TRBD1 or TRBD2 (5 bases each). Trimming removed 2 bases from V and 5 bases from J, with 15 bases in between. The CDR3 has 15 amino acids. Germline V gives CDR1 SGHNT, CDR2 YYREEE (reference sequence). CDR3 protein: CASSFPGPGGDTQYF. The CDR3, as DNA: TGTGCCAGCAGCTTTCCGGGGCCAGGAGGAGATACGCAGTATTTT.

This clone has just one count. The chain is built from TRBV6-6 and TRBJ2-7; 9 bases line up with TRBD1. This CDR3 contains 16 residues. The V gene end was trimmed by 4 bases and the J gene end by 6 bases; junction bases not matched to a gene: 13. The germline gives CDR1 MNHNY, CDR2 SVGAGI (reference sequence). The CDR3 region is CASSSSPSDRGSEQYF. CDR3 DNA: TGTGCCAGCAGTTCTTCCCCCTCGGACAGGGGAAGCGAGCAGTACTTC.

The V call is TRBV18, the J call TRBJ2-5; maybe TRBD2 (5 bases). TRBJ2-7 matches the DNA end more closely, so the J call is doubtful. Per germline, CDR1 KGHSH and CDR2 LQKENI. This CDR3 contains 15 residues. CDR3 in DNA: TGTGCCAGCTCACCAATCCGGGATCCGGGCTACGAGCAGTACTTC. It encodes CASSPIRDPGYEQYF.

V is TRBV28 and J is TRBJ2-5, with D possibly TRBD2 on 5 matching bases. The V and J ends lost 2 bases and 5 bases respectively, with 15 bases between them. In germline, CDR1 is MDHEN, CDR2 SYDVKM. This CDR3 has 15 residues. The CDR3 DNA sequence: TGTGCCAGCAGTTTACCAGCGGCCTACCGGGAGACCCAGTACTTC. Translated, it gives CASSLPAAYRETQYF.

CDR3 loop: CASSFSGGPGGEQYF. CDR3 sequence (DNA): TGTGCCAGCAGCTTTAGCGGGGGGCCAGGGGGTGAGCAGTACTTC. This rearrangement joins TRBV7-2 to TRBJ2-7; 10 bases line up with TRBD2. CDR1 is SGHTA, CDR2 FQGNSA, per germline. The CDR3 spans 15 residues. V was clipped by 3 bases and J by 7 bases; unmatched bases: 9.

The chain couples TRBV27 to TRBJ2-2; no firm D call. With 8 bases removed from V and 4 bases from J, the gap between germline ends came to 11 bases. Per the germline V gene, CDR1 is MNHEY and CDR2 is SMNVEV (reference sequence). The CDR3 runs to 13 residues. The CDR3 bases are TGTGCCAGCCGAAAGTCGGGCACCGGGGAGCTGTTTTTT. This codes for CASRKSGTGELFF.

The V and J genes are TRBV7-9 and TRBJ1-6, with 7 bases lining up with TRBD1. The germline gives CDR1 SEHNR, CDR2 FQNEAQ (reference sequence). With 5 bases clipped from V and 0 bases from J, the junction kept 4 bases outside the gene matches. The length of the CDR3 is 16 residues. CDR3 DNA: TGTGCCAGCAGCCCGACAGGGAGCTCCTATAATTCACCCCTCCACTTT. Translation gives CASSPTGSSYNSPLHF.

This clone was picked up one time. The gene calls are TRBV28 and TRBJ1-1; no reliable D call. Per the germline V gene, CDR1 is MDHEN and CDR2 is SYDVKM. Trimming cost V 10 bases and J 1 base, with 16 bases left between them. CDR3 size: 14 residues. This CDR3 is CATTPLAGNTEAFF. The CDR3 DNA is TGTGCCACCACCCCCTTAGCGGGGAACACTGAAGCTTTCTTT.

The chain combines TRBV25-1 with TRBJ1-3; D uncertain. V was trimmed by 4 bases and J by 0 bases, leaving 7 bases between them. Germline V gene data show CDR1 as MGHDK and CDR2 as SYGVNS. This CDR3 is built from 14 residues. CDR3 nucleotides: TGTGCCAGCAGTGCCCTCAACTCTGGAAACACCATATATTTT. Translation: CASSALNSGNTIYF.

The V call is TRBV28, the J call TRBJ2-1; D might be TRBD1 or TRBD2, each matching 5 bases. The V end was cut by 5 bases, the J end by 10 bases, with 21 bases between. The CDR3 loop spans 15 amino acids. In germline, CDR1 is MDHEN, CDR2 SYDVKM. CDR3: CASSPLGQGDREQFF. DNA of the CDR3: TGTGCCAGCAGTCCATTGGGGCAGGGAGATCGCGAGCAGTTCTTC.

The chain joins TRBV29-1 to TRBJ1-2; 10 bases fit TRBD1. This CDR3 region has 13 residues. After removal of 6 bases from V and 7 bases from J, the junction contained 8 bases not matched to a gene. The V gene's germline CDR1 is SQVTM and CDR2 ANQGSEA. The CDR3 DNA is TGCAGCGTCGGAGGACAGGGGGTGGGTGGCTACACCTTC. It translates to CSVGGQGVGGYTF.

The chain uses TRBV7-2 and TRBJ2-7; D is unclear. This CDR3 contains 12 residues. Germline V gene lookup returns CDR1 SGHTA and CDR2 FQGNSA. With 1 base removed from V and 3 bases from J, the gap between germline ends came to 4 bases. The CDR3 protein is CASSLGFYEQYF. In DNA, the CDR3 is TGTGCCAGCAGCTTAGGATTCTACGAGCAGTACTTC.

The chain links TRBV18 to TRBJ2-3; no firm D call. This CDR3 has 15 residues. With 4 bases removed from V and 3 bases from J, the gap between germline ends came to 14 bases. The V gene's germline CDR1 is KGHSH and CDR2 LQKENI. The chain's CDR3 is CASSRRQFETDTQYF. In DNA form, the CDR3 reads TGTGCCAGCTCACGGCGCCAGTTCGAGACAGATACGCAGTATTTT. Variable domain in full (rest from reference TRBV18 and TRBJ2-3): NAGVMQNPRHLVRRRGQEARLRCSPMKGHSHVYWYRQLPEEGLKFMVYLQKENIIDESGMPKERFSAEFPKEGPSILRIQQVVRGDSAAYFCASSRRQFETDTQYFGPGTRLTVL.